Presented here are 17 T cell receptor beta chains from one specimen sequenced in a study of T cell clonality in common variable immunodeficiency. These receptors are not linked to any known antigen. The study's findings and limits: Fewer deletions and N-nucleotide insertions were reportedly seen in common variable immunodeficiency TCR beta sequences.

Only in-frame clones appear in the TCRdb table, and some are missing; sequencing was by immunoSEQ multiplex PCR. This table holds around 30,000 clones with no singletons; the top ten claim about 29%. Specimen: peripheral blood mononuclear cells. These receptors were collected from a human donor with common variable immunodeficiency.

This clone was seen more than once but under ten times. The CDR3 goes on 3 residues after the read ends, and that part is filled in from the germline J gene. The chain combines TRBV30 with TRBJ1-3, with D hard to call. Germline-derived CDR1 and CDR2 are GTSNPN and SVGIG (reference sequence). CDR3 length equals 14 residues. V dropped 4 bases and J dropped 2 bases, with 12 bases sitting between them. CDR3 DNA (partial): TGTGCCTGGACTCCTACCGTGGCTGGAAACACC. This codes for CAWTPTVAGNT. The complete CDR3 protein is CAWTPTVAGNTIYF.

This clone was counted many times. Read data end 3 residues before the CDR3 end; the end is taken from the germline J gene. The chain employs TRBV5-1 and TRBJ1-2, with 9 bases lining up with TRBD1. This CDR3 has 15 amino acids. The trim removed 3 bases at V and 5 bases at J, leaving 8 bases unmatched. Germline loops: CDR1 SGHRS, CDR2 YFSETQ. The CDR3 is CASSSTPDRGYGYTF. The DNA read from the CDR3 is TGCGCCAGCAGCTCCACCCCGGACAGGGGATATGGC.

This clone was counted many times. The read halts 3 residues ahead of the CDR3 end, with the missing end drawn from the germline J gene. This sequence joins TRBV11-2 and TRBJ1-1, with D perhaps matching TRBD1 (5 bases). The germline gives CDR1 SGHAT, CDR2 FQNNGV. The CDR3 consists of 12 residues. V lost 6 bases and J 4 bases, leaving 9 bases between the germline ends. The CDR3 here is CASRFGGTEAFF. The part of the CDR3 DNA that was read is TGTGCCAGCAGGTTCGGGGGCACTGAA.

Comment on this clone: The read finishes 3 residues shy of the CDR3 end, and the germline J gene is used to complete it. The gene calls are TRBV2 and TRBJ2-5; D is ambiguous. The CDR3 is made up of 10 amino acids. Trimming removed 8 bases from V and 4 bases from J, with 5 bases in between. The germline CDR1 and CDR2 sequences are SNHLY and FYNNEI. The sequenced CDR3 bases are TGTGCCAGCCTTCGAGAGACC. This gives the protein CASLRET. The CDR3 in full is CASLRETQYF. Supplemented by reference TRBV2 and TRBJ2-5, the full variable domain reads EPEVTQTPSHQVTQMGQEVILRCVPISNHLYFYWYRQILGQKVEFLVSFYNNEISEKSEIFDDQFSVERPDGSNFTLKIRSTKLEDSAMYFCASLRETQYFGPGTRLLVL.

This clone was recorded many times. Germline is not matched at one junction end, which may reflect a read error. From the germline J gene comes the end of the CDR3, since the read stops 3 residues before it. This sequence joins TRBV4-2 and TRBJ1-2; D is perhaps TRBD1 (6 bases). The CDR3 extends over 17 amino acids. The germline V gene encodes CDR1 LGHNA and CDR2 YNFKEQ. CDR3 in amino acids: CASSQDHFGGYPYGYTF. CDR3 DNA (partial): TGCGCCAGCAGCCAAGATCATTTTGGGGGCTACCCCTATGGC.

The CDR3 loop reads CSVRRTGHMNTEAFF. The CDR3 bases that were read are TGCAGTGTGAGAAGGACAGGTCATATGAACACTGAA. V and J are TRBV20-1 and TRBJ1-1, with 7 nucleotides matching TRBD1. The read finishes 3 residues shy of the CDR3 end, and the germline J gene is used to complete it. CDR1 is DFQATT, CDR2 SNEGSKA, per germline (reference sequence). V gave up 7 bases and J gave up 0 bases; unmatched junction bases: 11. The CDR3 spans 15 residues.

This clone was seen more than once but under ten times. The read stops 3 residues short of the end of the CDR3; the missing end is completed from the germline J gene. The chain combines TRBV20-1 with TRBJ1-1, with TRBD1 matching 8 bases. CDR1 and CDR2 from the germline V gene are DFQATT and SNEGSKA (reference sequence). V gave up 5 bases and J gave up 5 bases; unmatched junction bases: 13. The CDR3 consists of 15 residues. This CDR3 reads CSAGISRTGRTEAFF. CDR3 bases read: TGCAGTGCTGGTATCTCCCGGACAGGGAGGACTGAA.

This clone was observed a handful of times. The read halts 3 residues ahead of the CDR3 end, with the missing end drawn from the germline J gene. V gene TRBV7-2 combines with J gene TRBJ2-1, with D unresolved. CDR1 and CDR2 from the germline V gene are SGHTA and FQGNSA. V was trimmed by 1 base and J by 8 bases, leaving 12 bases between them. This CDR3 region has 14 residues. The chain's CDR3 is CASSLVRSLDEQFF. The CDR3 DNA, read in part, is TGTGCCAGCAGCTTAGTAAGGTCTCTCGATGAG.

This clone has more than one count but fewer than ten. The CDR3 sequence: CASSGEGAKNSPLHF. The part of the CDR3 DNA that was read is TGTGCCAGCAGTGGGGAGGGGGCGAAGAATTCACCC. This sequence joins TRBV2 and TRBJ1-6; 7 positions match TRBD1. From the germline J gene comes the end of the CDR3, since the read stops 3 residues before it. V gave up 4 bases and J gave up 7 bases; unmatched junction bases: 7. The CDR3 sequence is 15 residues long. Germline CDR1 and CDR2: SNHLY and FYNNEI.

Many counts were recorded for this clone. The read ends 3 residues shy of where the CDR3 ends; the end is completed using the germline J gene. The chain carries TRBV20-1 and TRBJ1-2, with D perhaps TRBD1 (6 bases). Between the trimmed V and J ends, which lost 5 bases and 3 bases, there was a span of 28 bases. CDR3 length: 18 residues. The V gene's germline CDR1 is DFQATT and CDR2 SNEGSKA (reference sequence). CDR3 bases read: TGCAGTGCTCCCCCCATCGGGTTTCGGGCAGGGGAAGACTATGGC. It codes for CSAPPIGFRAGEDYG. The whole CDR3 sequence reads CSAPPIGFRAGEDYGYTF.

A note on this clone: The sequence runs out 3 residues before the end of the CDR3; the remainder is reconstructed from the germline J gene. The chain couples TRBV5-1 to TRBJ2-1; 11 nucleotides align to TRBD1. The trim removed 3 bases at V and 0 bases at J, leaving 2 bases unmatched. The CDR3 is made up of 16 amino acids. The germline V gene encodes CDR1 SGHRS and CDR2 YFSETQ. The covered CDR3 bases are TGCGCCAGCAGCTCCGGGACAGGGGGCTCCTACAATGAG. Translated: CASSSGTGGSYNE. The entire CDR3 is CASSSGTGGSYNEQFF. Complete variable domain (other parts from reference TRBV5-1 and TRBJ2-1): KAGVTQTPRYLIKTRGQQVTLSCSPISGHRSVSWYQQTPGQGLQFLFEYFSETQRNKGNFPGRFSGRQFSNSRSEMNVSTLELGDSALYLCASSSGTGGSYNEQFFGPGTRLTVL.

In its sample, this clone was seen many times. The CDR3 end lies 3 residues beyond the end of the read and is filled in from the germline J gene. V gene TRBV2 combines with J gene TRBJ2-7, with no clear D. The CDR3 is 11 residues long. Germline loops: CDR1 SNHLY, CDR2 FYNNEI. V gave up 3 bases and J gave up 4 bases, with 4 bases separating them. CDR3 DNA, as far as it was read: TGTGCCAGCAGTGATATGTACGAG. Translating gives CASSDMYE. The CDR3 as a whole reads CASSDMYEQYF.

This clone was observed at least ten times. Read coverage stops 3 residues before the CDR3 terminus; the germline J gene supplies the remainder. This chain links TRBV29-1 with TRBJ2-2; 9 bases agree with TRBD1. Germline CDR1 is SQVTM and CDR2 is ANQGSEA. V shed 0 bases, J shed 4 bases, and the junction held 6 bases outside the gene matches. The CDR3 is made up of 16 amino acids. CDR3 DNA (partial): TGCAGCGTTGAAGATGGGAGACAGGGGGTCACCGGGGAG. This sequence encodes CSVEDGRQGVTGE. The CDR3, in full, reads CSVEDGRQGVTGELFF.

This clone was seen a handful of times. This chain's CDR3 is CASKGEGITEAFF. The part of the CDR3 DNA that was read is TGTGCCAGTAAGGGGGAGGGGATCACTGAA. The V call is TRBV19, the J call TRBJ1-1; D possibly corresponds to TRBD1 (6 bases). The read ends 3 residues before the CDR3 terminus; that terminus is restored from the germline J gene. The CDR3 runs to 13 residues. V lost 7 bases to trimming and J lost 4 bases, with 13 bases between them. The germline CDR1 and CDR2 sequences are LNHDA and SQIVND (reference sequence).

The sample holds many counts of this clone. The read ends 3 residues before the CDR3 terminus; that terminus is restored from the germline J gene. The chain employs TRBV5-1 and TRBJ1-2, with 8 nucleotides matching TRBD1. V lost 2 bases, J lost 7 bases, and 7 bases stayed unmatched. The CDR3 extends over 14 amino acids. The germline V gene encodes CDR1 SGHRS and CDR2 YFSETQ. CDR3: CASSFSQGARGYTF. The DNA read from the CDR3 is TGCGCCAGCAGCTTCTCTCAGGGGGCGCGTGGC.

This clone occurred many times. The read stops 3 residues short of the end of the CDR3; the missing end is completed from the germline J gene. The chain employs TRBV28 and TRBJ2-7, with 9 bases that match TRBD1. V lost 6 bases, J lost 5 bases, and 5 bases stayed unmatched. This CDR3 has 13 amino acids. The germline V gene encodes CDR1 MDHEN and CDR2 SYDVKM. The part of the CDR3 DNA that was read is TGTGCCAGCAGGACAGGGGGTAGGAACGAG. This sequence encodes CASRTGGRNE. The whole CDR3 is CASRTGGRNEQYF.

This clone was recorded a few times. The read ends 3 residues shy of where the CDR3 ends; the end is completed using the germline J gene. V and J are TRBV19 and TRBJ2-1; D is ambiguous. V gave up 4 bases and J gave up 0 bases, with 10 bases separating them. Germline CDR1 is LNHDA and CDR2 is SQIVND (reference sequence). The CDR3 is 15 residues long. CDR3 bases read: TGTGCCAGTAGTAAGGCCGTGCCCTCCTACAATGAG. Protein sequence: CASSKAVPSYNE. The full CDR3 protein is CASSKAVPSYNEQFF.